The 9 T cell receptor beta chains below all came from one sample that was sequenced in a study of CD4+ T cells in melanoma. Produced via immunoSEQ multiplex PCR; TCRdb's table is partial and in-frame only. This sample has about 21,000 clones; just under 80% occur once, and the top ten carry 9.7%. Every receptor here comes from a human donor with melanoma.

The chain joins TRBV16 to TRBJ2-4; D could derive from TRBD1 or TRBD2 (5 bases each). Deletions cut 4 bases from V and 8 bases from J, with 12 bases between. Germline assignment: CDR1 KGHSY and CDR2 FQNENV. The CDR3 runs to 13 residues. The CDR3 DNA follows: TGTGCCAGCAGCCGGGGGTTGAGGGACATTCAGTACTTC. It specifies CASSRGLRDIQYF.

The chain couples TRBV5-4 to TRBJ2-1, with no clear D. Germline assignment: CDR1 SGHNT and CDR2 YYREEE (reference sequence). The V end lost 3 bases, the J end lost 2 bases, and 9 bases lay between the germline ends. The CDR3 consists of 14 residues. For the CDR3, the DNA is TGTGCCAGCAGCTCTTCTGTTGCCTACAATGAGCAGTTCTTC. Protein: CASSSSVAYNEQFF.

V gene TRBV10-1 combines with J gene TRBJ2-1; D ambiguous. Trimming cost V 2 bases and J 0 bases, with 11 bases left between them. This CDR3 region has 16 residues. Germline values: CDR1 WNHNN, CDR2 SYGVQD (reference sequence). The CDR3 nucleotides are TGCGCCAGCAGTGAGAAGGGTCTGAGCTCCTACAATGAGCAGTTCTTC. Translating it yields CASSEKGLSSYNEQFF.

V and J are TRBV19 and TRBJ1-2; tentatively, D is TRBD1 (6 bases). The CDR3 length is 14 residues. V shed 7 bases and J shed 6 bases, with 18 bases lying between them. The germline CDR1 and CDR2 sequences are LNHDA and SQIVND (reference sequence). In DNA, the CDR3 is TGTGCCAGTACCTGGGGGACAATGAAGGATGGCTACACCTTC. Translated, it gives CASTWGTMKDGYTF.

This clone was found once. The V and J genes are TRBV9 and TRBJ2-3, with a weak D call TRBD1 (5 bases). V was cut by 3 bases and J by 4 bases, with 24 bases left in between. Germline CDR1 SGDLS, CDR2 YYNGEE. The CDR3 is 18 residues long. CDR3 residues: CASSEFPTALRVADTQYF. CDR3 DNA: TGTGCCAGCAGCGAATTCCCGACAGCTCTAAGGGTGGCAGATACGCAGTATTTT. The full variable domain, with the rest looked up from reference TRBV9 and TRBJ2-3, is DSGVTQTPKHLITATGQRVTLRCSPRSGDLSVYWYQQSLDQGLQFLIQYYNGEERAKGNILERFSAQQFPDLHSELNLSSLELGDSALYFCASSEFPTALRVADTQYFGPGTRLTVL.

This sequence joins TRBV11-2 and TRBJ2-3, with 8 bases identical to TRBD1. The germline V gene has CDR1 SGHAT and CDR2 FQNNGV. The CDR3 contains 13 residues. V dropped 3 bases and J dropped 8; count of bases not matched to a gene: 4. The CDR3 loop reads CASSFGTGATQYF. The DNA for the CDR3 is TGTGCCAGCAGCTTCGGGACAGGAGCTACGCAGTATTTT.

The chain couples TRBV30 to TRBJ1-1, with D perhaps TRBD1 (5 bases). Germline V gives CDR1 GTSNPN, CDR2 SVGIG (reference sequence). The germline V and J ends were trimmed by 0 bases and 0 bases, with 20 bases remaining between them. This CDR3 is 18 amino acids long. CDR3 amino acids: CAWSVRDEVYNMNTEAFF. CDR3 nucleotide sequence: TGTGCCTGGAGTGTCCGGGACGAGGTTTACAACATGAACACTGAAGCTTTCTTT.

This clone was observed a few times. The chain couples TRBV21-1 to TRBJ1-4; TRBD1, the D gene given by the table, was not confirmed from the DNA. TRBV21-1 is an annotated pseudogene. The CDR3 loop spans 10 amino acids. In DNA form, the CDR3 reads TGTGCCAGCAGCGTACGACAGGGAAATTTT. Its protein is CASSVRQGNF.

V is TRBV19 and J is TRBJ2-1, with D tentatively TRBD1 (5 bases). Per the germline V gene, CDR1 is LNHDA and CDR2 is SQIVND (reference sequence). This CDR3 is 17 amino acids long. The V and J ends lost 0 bases and 2 bases respectively, with 14 bases between them. The CDR3 sequence: CASSIDPLGPAYNEQFF. CDR3 nucleotide sequence: TGTGCCAGTAGTATAGATCCGTTGGGGCCCGCCTACAATGAGCAGTTCTTC.